This T cell receptor (beta chain) was recorded in a study of T-cell reconstitution after alpha-beta-depleted transplantation in children. This clonotype appeared many times. This CDR3 has 15 amino acids. Unmatched junction bases numbered 9, after V lost 7 bases and J lost 5 bases. Germline loops: CDR1 MNHEY, CDR2 SVGEGT. Researchers prepared the TCRbeta library using unique molecular identifiers, the study reports. One entry per CDR3 protein results from TCRdb running MiXCR on the PCR reads. The data show fewer than 350,000 distinct CDR3 sequences, about 9.9% seen once. The chain carries TRBV6-2 or TRBV6-3 and TRBJ2-1, with TRBD2 identical over 9 bases. The source was peripheral blood, collected 180 days after TCRalphabeta/CD19-depleted stem cell transplant. The sequence was collected from a male patient aged 2-15 years who had a stem cell transplant for chronic granulomatous disease, so the T cells may come from the graft donor. The CDR3 loop reads CASTPAGGINNEQFF. As DNA, the CDR3 is TGTGCCAGCACCCCAGCGGGGGGTATTAACAATGAGCAGTTCTTC.